The clone carrying this TCR beta chain was found a few times. The antigen is unknown. This sample was taken from a study of blood T cells in healthy people across ages. Through a sample-barcoded 5' primer and a J-beta primer mix, a second PCR was run for roughly 6 to 11 cycles. Each CDR3 protein is one row after TCRdb ran MiXCR on the 5' RACE reads. The top ten clones hold more than 4% of a sample with about 1.5 million distinct CDR3 sequences, 35% to 45% of them seen once. Study conclusions and caveats: Age brought a roughly linear fall in TCR beta diversity measured per million T cells.

The receptor's source is a woman between 18 and 30 years old in good health. The sample comprised blood.

The chain's CDR3 is CASSRQWGEQYF. As DNA, the CDR3 is TGTGCCAGCAGTCGCCAATGGGGCGAGCAGTACTTC. J is TRBJ2-7 and V is TRBV28; D unresolved. V lost 5 bases and J lost 6, with 11 bases in between. CDR3 size: 12 residues. Germline values: CDR1 MDHEN, CDR2 SYDVKM.